This T cell receptor beta chain was captured by sequencing in a study of CD8 T cells in ankylosing spondylitis. Germline loops: CDR1 ENHRY, CDR2 SYGVKD. Trimming pared 4 bases from V and 8 bases from J, leaving 11 bases between. The CDR3 has 12 amino acids. Quantitative molecular-barcoded 5'-RACE generated the TCR beta libraries. TCRdb analysed the 5' RACE reads with MiXCR anew, one entry per CDR3 protein. The sample consists of 200,000 to 250,000 distinct CDR3 sequences, approximately 10% of them appearing once. The receptor was derived from a male donor with ankylosing spondylitis or in good health (not recorded which). Specimen: blood, either unsorted or a sorted T cell fraction (not recorded which). The chain has TRBV10-3 and TRBJ1-2; no clear D gene. The CDR3 spells CAISGVSGGYTF. The CDR3 nucleotides read TGTGCCATCAGTGGAGTGAGCGGAGGCTACACCTTC.